This is a list of T cell receptor beta chains from one sample in a study of T cells in Graves' hyperthyroidism and ophthalmopathy. TCRdb passed the multiplex PCR reads through MiXCR, listing each CDR3 protein once. The repertoire holds 350,000 or so distinct CDR3 sequences, with 21% as singletons. Sequenced material: blood. The receptors stem from a woman between 50 and 59 years old with Graves' hyperthyroidism. CDR3s include the opening cysteine and the closing phenylalanine or tryptophan. A D gene is named only where the DNA matches it firmly. Where a row states a size, it is once, few, many or the class of an expanded clone; other rows omit it.

J gene | D gene | clone size | CDR3 length | V gene | CDR3 DNA | CDR3 protein
TRBJ1-1 | . | many | 15 | TRBV7-9 | TGTGCCAGCAGCCCCGAGGGGGGTCGGGGCACTGAAGCTTTCTTT | CASSPEGGRGTEAFF
TRBJ2-3 | . | many | 15 | TRBV2 | TGTGCCAGCAGTGTCGGCGGGGATCCCACAGATACGCAGTATTTT | CASSVGGDPTDTQYF
TRBJ1-5 | . | many | 13 | TRBV4-2 | TGTGCCAGCAGCCCCGGCTGGAATCAGCCCCAGCATTTT | CASSPGWNQPQHF
TRBJ2-3 | TRBD2 | many | 16 | TRBV7-7 | TGTGCTAGCAGCTTAGGGGGACTAGCGGGAACAGATACGCAGTATTTT | CASSLGGLAGTDTQYF
TRBJ2-1 | . | . | 11 | TRBV2 | TGTGTCAGCAATGGGCATCATGAGCAGTTCTTC | CVSNGHHEQFF
TRBJ2-7 | . | many | 13 | TRBV28 | TGTGCCAGCAGTTCGGGGCCCACCTACGAGCAGTACTTC | CASSSGPTYEQYF
TRBJ2-1 | TRBD1 | . | 14 | TRBV15 | TGTGCCACCAGGACGGGACAGGGTTACAATGAGCAGTTCTTC | CATRTGQGYNEQFF
TRBJ2-7 | . | . | 14 | TRBV10-2 | TGCGCCAGCAGTGAGTCCGGCAACAGCTACGAGCAGTACTTC | CASSESGNSYEQYF
TRBJ1-1 | . | many | 13 | TRBV28 | TGTGCCAGCAAGGGCAGTATGAACACTGAAGCTTTCTTT | CASKGSMNTEAFF
TRBJ2-7 | . | once | 12 | TRBV24-1 | TGTGCCGTGAGCACAGGGAGAAACGAGCAGTACTTC | CAVSTGRNEQYF
TRBJ2-7 | . | . | 18 | TRBV9 | TGTGCCAGCAGCGTAGTAAGAGGTGGCGGAGCAAGCTCCTACGAGCAGTACTTC | CASSVVRGGGASSYEQYF
TRBJ2-7 | TRBD1 | many | 15 | TRBV27 | TGTGCCAGCAGTTTAAGGACAGGGAACCCCTACGAGCAGTACTTC | CASSLRTGNPYEQYF
TRBJ1-4 | . | many | 16 | TRBV28 | TGTGCCAGCAGTCTGGGACTGCGGGGGCGCGGAGAAAAACTGTTTTTT | CASSLGLRGRGEKLFF
TRBJ2-4 | TRBD1 | . | 13 | TRBV20-1 | TGCAGTGCTAGAGGGACAGGGCAGAACATTCAGTACTTC | CSARGTGQNIQYF
TRBJ1-1 | TRBD1 | many | 15 | TRBV18 | TGTGCCAGCTCACCATGGGACAGTATGAACACTGAAGCTTTCTTT | CASSPWDSMNTEAFF
TRBJ2-1 | TRBD1 | many | 14 | TRBV10-1 | TGCGCCAGCCAAAACCCGACAGGGGGAAATGAGCAGTTCTTC | CASQNPTGGNEQFF
TRBJ1-1 | . | many | 14 | TRBV12-3/TRBV12-4 | TGTGCCAGCAGTTACGGGACGGGGAACACTGAAGCTTTCTTT | CASSYGTGNTEAFF
TRBJ2-1 | TRBD2 | . | 19 | TRBV7-8 | TGTGCCAGCAGCTTCCGGACTAGCGGCCCCCTTAAAGGGTACAATGAGCAGTTCTTC | CASSFRTSGPLKGYNEQFF
TRBJ2-3 | TRBD2 | many | 12 | TRBV7-3 | TGTGCCTCCCGGGGGGTTGGTAATACGCAGTATTTT | CASRGVGNTQYF
TRBJ2-4 | . | many | 13 | TRBV11-1 | TGTGCCAGCAGCCCAGGGTCCAAAAACATTCAGTACTTC | CASSPGSKNIQYF
TRBJ1-1 | TRBD1 | many | 13 | TRBV27 | TGTGCCAGCAGTTTTGGGACAGGGAGCGAAGCTTTCTTT | CASSFGTGSEAFF
TRBJ2-3 | . | few | 17 | TRBV7-8 | TGTGCCAGCAGCTTCAGCGTTGGGACCATAGGGAAAGATACGCAGTATTTT | CASSFSVGTIGKDTQYF
TRBJ1-5 | TRBD1 | many | 16 | TRBV12-3/TRBV12-4 | TGTGCCAGCAGTTTAAACTTAATGACAGGGGGTCAGCCCCAGCATTTT | CASSLNLMTGGQPQHF
TRBJ1-5 | . | . | 14 | TRBV10-3 | TGTGCCATCAGACAGGAAAATAGCAATCAGCCCCAGCATTTT | CAIRQENSNQPQHF
TRBJ2-7 | TRBD1 | many | 15 | TRBV28 | TGTGCCAGCAGTCCCCTTCGGGACAGATCCTACGAGCAGTACTTC | CASSPLRDRSYEQYF
TRBJ2-3 | TRBD1 | many | 16 | TRBV28 | TGTGCCAGCAGTTTTAGGGGACAGGGCTTCACAGATACGCAGTATTTT | CASSFRGQGFTDTQYF
TRBJ2-2 | . | many | 11 | TRBV28 | TGTGCCAGCAGTTACACCGGGGAGCTGTTTTTT | CASSYTGELFF
TRBJ1-2 | TRBD1 | . | 15 | TRBV4-1 | TGCGCCAGCAGCACGCGACAGGGGCGCTCCTATGGCTACACCTTC | CASSTRQGRSYGYTF
TRBJ1-2 | TRBD1 | few | 15 | TRBV6-1 | TGTGCCAGCAGCCGCACTGACACAGGGGGCTTTGGCTACACCTTC | CASSRTDTGGFGYTF
TRBJ2-3 | TRBD2 | . | 15 | TRBV5-4 | TGTGCCAGCAGCTCAAGCGGGGGGGACACAGATACGCAGTATTTT | CASSSSGGDTDTQYF
TRBJ2-7 | . | many | 14 | TRBV5-1 | TGCGCCAGCAGCTTGAGTGGGAGGACCTACGAGCAGTACTTC | CASSLSGRTYEQYF
TRBJ2-7 | TRBD2 | few | 15 | TRBV7-9 | TGTGCCAGCAGCCCTCTAGCGGCACCCTCCTACGAGCAGTACTTC | CASSPLAAPSYEQYF
TRBJ2-5 | . | once | 13 | TRBV11-1 | TGTGCCAGCAGCGCACCAGGGAAGGAGACCCAGTACTTC | CASSAPGKETQYF
TRBJ1-2 | TRBD1 | many | 18 | TRBV6-1 | TGTGCCAGCAGCCTAAAGGGGAGCATAACAGGGGGCCGCTATGGCTACACCTTC | CASSLKGSITGGRYGYTF
TRBJ2-3 | . | . | 14 | TRBV12-3/TRBV12-4 | TGTGCCAGCAGTTTAGAACGTCCCCCAGATACGCAGTATTTT | CASSLERPPDTQYF
TRBJ2-1 | TRBD2 | many | 17 | TRBV3-1 | TGTGCCAGCAGCCTCGGGACTAGCGGGATGGTTGACAATGAGCAGTTCTTC | CASSLGTSGMVDNEQFF
TRBJ1-3 | . | many | 13 | TRBV2 | TGTGCCAGCAGTGACGAAGAGGGTAACGCCATATATTTT | CASSDEEGNAIYF
TRBJ2-1 | TRBD2 | many | 16 | TRBV5-1 | TGCGCCAGCAGCTCCTGGGGACTAGCGGGGGACAATGAGCAGTTCTTC | CASSSWGLAGDNEQFF
TRBJ1-2 | TRBD1 | . | 16 | TRBV6-2/TRBV6-3 | TGTGCCAGCTATGCCTCCGGAAGTTGGGACAGGGTCGGCTACACCTTC | CASYASGSWDRVGYTF
TRBJ1-5 | . | many | 15 | TRBV18 | TGTGCCAGCTCACCACCCTTTAGTGGCAATCAGCCCCAGCATTTT | CASSPPFSGNQPQHF
TRBJ1-1 | . | few | 15 | TRBV6-1 | TGTGCCAGCAGTATCAACAGCCTCTCGAACACTGAAGCTTTCTTT | CASSINSLSNTEAFF
TRBJ2-1 | TRBD1 | few | 15 | TRBV7-3 | TGTGCCAGCAGCTTAACTGGGACAGGGGTCGATGAGCAGTTCTTC | CASSLTGTGVDEQFF
TRBJ2-7 | TRBD2 | . | 16 | TRBV7-9 | TGTGCCAGCAGCTCCCTACGACTAGCGGGTTCCTACGAGCAGTACTTC | CASSSLRLAGSYEQYF
TRBJ2-3 | . | . | 16 | TRBV29-1 | TGCAGCGTCGGGGGAACCGGGACAAGCAGCACAGATACGCAGTATTTT | CSVGGTGTSSTDTQYF
TRBJ1-6 | . | . | 16 | TRBV2 | TGTGCCAGCAGTGAGGGCAGCCTCCAGGATAATTCACCCCTCCACTTT | CASSEGSLQDNSPLHF
TRBJ2-3 | TRBD1 | few | 16 | TRBV5-4 | TGTGCCAGCAGCCCCGGTACGGGACAGGGTATCGATACGCAGTATTTT | CASSPGTGQGIDTQYF
TRBJ1-1 | . | many | 15 | TRBV5-6 | TGTGCCAGCAGCTTGGTAGGGCAGCTGAACACTGAAGCTTTCTTT | CASSLVGQLNTEAFF
TRBJ2-7 | . | . | 19 | TRBV28 | TGTGCCAGCAGTTTATTTGGCAAAGGGAACGGTAATAATCCCTACGAGCAGTACTTC | CASSLFGKGNGNNPYEQYF
TRBJ2-5 | . | few | 12 | TRBV20-1 | TGCAGTGTACGTCGGAGCCAAGAGACCCAGTACTTC | CSVRRSQETQYF
TRBJ1-2 | TRBD1 | many | 17 | TRBV12-3/TRBV12-4 | TGTGCCAGCAGTTTTTTTAGCCCCGGGACAGGGGTCTATGGCTACACCTTC | CASSFFSPGTGVYGYTF
TRBJ2-3 | . | . | 13 | TRBV12-3/TRBV12-4 | TGTGCCAGCGGGCCCGGAAACCCAGATACGCAGTATTTT | CASGPGNPDTQYF
TRBJ2-3 | . | . | 12 | TRBV12-3/TRBV12-4 | TGTGCCAGCAGTGAAGATGGTTATACGCAGTATTTT | CASSEDGYTQYF
TRBJ1-3 | . | few | 14 | TRBV20-1 | TGCAGTGCCAAAGCCGCAGGGGCTGGAAACACCATATATTTT | CSAKAAGAGNTIYF
TRBJ1-1 | . | few | 18 | TRBV6-5 | TGTGCCAGCAGTTACCCCGTCGGGGACCGCGGGCCATACACTGAAGCTTTCTTT | CASSYPVGDRGPYTEAFF
TRBJ2-7 | TRBD1 | few | 15 | TRBV20-1 | TGCAGTGCTAGAGAAGAGACAGGGAGCTCCTACGAGCAGTACTTC | CSAREETGSSYEQYF
TRBJ2-2 | . | many | 14 | TRBV14 | TGTGCCAGCAGCCCAATGGACGTAACCGGGGAGCTGTTTTTT | CASSPMDVTGELFF
TRBJ2-1 | . | . | 15 | TRBV3-1 | TGTGCCAGCAGCCGCTTGATGGCCCCTCCCAATGAGCAGTTCTTC | CASSRLMAPPNEQFF
TRBJ1-2 | . | . | 15 | TRBV7-9 | TGTGCCAGCAGCTTCGACGGAGCTAACCCTCCTGGCTACACCTTC | CASSFDGANPPGYTF
TRBJ2-7 | . | many | 14 | TRBV6-1 | TGTGCCAGCAGTGAAGGTGGGGTCATCTACGAGCAGTACTTC | CASSEGGVIYEQYF